This T cell receptor (beta chain) was captured in a study of T cell clusters in autoimmune cytopenias (dated 2019 in TCRdb). General notes on the study: The median TRB sequencing depth was 50,000 to 60,000 reads per sample, and the median number of distinct TRB clonotypes was more than 2,000 per sample. The study aimed to test whether autoimmune cytopenia patients carry a disease-specific immune repertoire signature usable as a blood-based biomarker. Peripheral blood TRB and IGH repertoires were sequenced in autoimmune cytopenia patients at active disease and during treatment follow-up, alongside healthy, CLL and autoimmune hepatitis controls. Findings and caveats that apply to the study as a whole: GLIPH suggested that primary autoimmune cytopenia patients lacked physiological T cell clusters: 45 to 55 clusters were exclusive to healthy donors versus some 16 exclusive to patients. The cluster-lack signature was not observed for secondary cytopenia versus CLL, as the signature was apparently masked by the dominant lymphoma-associated repertoire. The T cell clusters were defined only in silico, and the functional role of the clusters still needed to be validated experimentally. TRB repertoire shifts, with less even repertoires in secondary cytopenia and CLL, mostly reflected lymphoma bias rather than autoimmunity. Around 3-fold more exclusive TRB clusters were observed in healthy donors than in active autoimmune hepatitis patients, consistent with an autoimmunity-wide signature.

Without a recorded count, this clonotype is taken to be medium-sized (0.01 to 0.1%) from its frequency. It has no known antigen specificity. Each sample's TRB amplification started from about 250 ng of peripheral blood genomic DNA, which corresponds to tens of thousands of genome equivalents. TRB rearrangements were amplified by multiplex PCR using a touch-down protocol with TRB-A and TRB-B primer pools mixed in one tube. Illumina adapters and sample indices were added to the amplicons through two consecutive PCR reactions performed with Phusion HS II polymerase. The amplicons were purified from gel with the NucleoSpin Gel and PCR Clean-up kit, after which the amplicons were quantified by Qubit and checked for quality on an Agilent 2100 Bioanalyzer. Sequencing of the libraries was done on an Illumina MiSeq with 600-cycle, single-indexed, paired-end runs. The source study handled its data this way. MiXCR version 2.1.12 with the default MiXCR reference library was used to align and assemble TRB reads. A clone was defined by each unique CDR3 nucleotide sequence, and the analysis included only productive sequences with two or more reads. Repertoire diversity was assessed with alpha-parameterized diversity profiles (alpha 0 to 5), including the Shannon (alpha 1) and Simpson (alpha 2) indices, which were computed with an R script. Combinatorial TRB VJ usage was calculated with the tcR package and was compared between cohorts by principal component analysis performed with ade4. GLIPH clustering of TCRbeta CDR3s was carried out on cohort pairs matched by age and read depth, and cluster frequencies were compared by Wilcoxon test. One entry per CDR3 protein sequence results from the TCRdb reprocessing of the reads, with DNA left out. TCRdb, not the authors, supplied the V and J calls. The sample's table lists a count of more than 2,000 distinct CDR3 sequences. About 6% of the sample lies in the top ten.

Sequenced material: peripheral blood. This TCR came from a human donor with an autoimmune cytopenia or autoimmune hepatitis (not recorded which).

The CDR3 is CASSSGQGNSPLHF. This chain joins TRBV13 to TRBJ1-6; with no DNA, the TCRdb D assignment of TRBD1 cannot be verified. From the germline V gene (reference sequence), CDR1 is PRHDT and CDR2 is FYEKMQ. From cysteine to phenylalanine, the CDR3 is 14 amino acids long. No DNA sequence was recorded.